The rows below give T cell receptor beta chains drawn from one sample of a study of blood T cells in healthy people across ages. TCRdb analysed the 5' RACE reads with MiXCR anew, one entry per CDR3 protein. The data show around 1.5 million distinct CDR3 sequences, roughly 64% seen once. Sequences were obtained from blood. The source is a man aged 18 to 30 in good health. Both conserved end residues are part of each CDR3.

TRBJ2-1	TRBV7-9	CATSPVVSLNEQFF
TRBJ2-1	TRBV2	CASSEAWGQFF
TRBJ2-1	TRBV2	CASSESWNSYNEQFF
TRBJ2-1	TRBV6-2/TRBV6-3	CASSPQLGVWSYNEQFF
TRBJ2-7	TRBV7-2	CASSFGQVGTYEQYF
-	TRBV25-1	CASSEYTFTSGETPYEQYF
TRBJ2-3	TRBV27	CASSLSDRADGRGYTQYF
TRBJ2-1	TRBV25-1	CASSARTGTDLYNEQFF
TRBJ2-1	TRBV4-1	CASSRTGTALYNEQFF
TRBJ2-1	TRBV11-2	CASSLVPSGTLNEQFF
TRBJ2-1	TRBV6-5	CASSYSAPTVTNEQFF
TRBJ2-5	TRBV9	CASSVDPDLETQYF
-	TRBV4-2	CASSQVLAGGLAGAYEQYF
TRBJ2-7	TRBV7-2	CASSPKVGMEQYF
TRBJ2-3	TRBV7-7	CASSLRDRATDTQYF
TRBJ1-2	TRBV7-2	CASSLSRQGLRGYTF
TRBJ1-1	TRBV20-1	CSARTTVRTEAFF
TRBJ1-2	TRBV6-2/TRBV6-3	CASSRTPAGYTF
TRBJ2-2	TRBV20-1	CSAIQPGSGELFF
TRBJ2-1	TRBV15	CATRLSGEQFF
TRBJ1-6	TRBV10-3	CAISPDSYNSPLHF
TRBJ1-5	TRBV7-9	CASSLTTVDQPQHF
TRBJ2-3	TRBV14	CASSQTRTSGRHTDTQYF
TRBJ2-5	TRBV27	CASSPGPNGGAQSLYLETQYF
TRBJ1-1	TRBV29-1	CSALQGALNTEAFF
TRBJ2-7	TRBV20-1	CSARDRGLQYF
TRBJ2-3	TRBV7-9	CASSFDRGEDTQYF
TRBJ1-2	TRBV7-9	CASSAGDRGVYGYTF
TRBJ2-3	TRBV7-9	CASSNSLRHPDTQYF
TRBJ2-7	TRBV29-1	CSVALAGLYEQYF
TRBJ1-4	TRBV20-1	CSAREAGVAGPNEKLFF
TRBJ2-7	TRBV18	CASSPGLAEYSYEQYF
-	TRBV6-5	CASIETGRETQYF
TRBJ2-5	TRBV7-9	CASSDDWEQYF
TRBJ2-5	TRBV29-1	CSVAKDGGETQYF
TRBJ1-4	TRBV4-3	CASSRGRTTWRNEKLFF
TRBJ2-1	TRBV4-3	CASSQAGAGPYNEQFF
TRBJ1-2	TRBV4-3	CASSQGQGARIYTF
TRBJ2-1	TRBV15	CATSGGNHNEQFF
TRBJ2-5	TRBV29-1	CSVEDRRGVKETQYF
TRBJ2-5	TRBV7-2	CASSPPRQGREWETQYF
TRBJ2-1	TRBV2	CATTRGSGGYNEQFF
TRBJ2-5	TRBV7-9	CASSWPGAKETQYF
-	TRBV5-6	CASSLALGSEQYF
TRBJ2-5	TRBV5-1	CASSWGPLRQETQYF
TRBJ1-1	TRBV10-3	CAIRGQNTEAFF
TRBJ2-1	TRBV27	CASSLSSSGRVDEQFF
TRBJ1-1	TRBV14	CASSQRFGEAFF